One sample yielded the 27 T cell receptor beta chains listed below, sequenced in a study of blood T cell repertoires in COVID-19 (dated by TCRdb to the early 2020s). The library was obtained by the immunoSEQ multiplex PCR assay. What TCRdb holds here is the immuneACCESS table cut down to in-frame rearrangements. Part of the clones is not present; checked against another copy, under half of the missing clones reflect an unresolved V gene, and the others are unexplained. This sample gives roughly 300,000 clones in total; approximately 85% of them show up just once. The top ten clones comprise roughly 7% of the sample. Sequenced input: peripheral blood. These receptors were obtained from a human donor in a cohort sampled during active COVID-19.

There are a few counts of this clone. The chain joins TRBV5-1 to TRBJ1-6; TRBD1 might be the D (5 bases). Trimming removed 4 bases at V and 4 bases at J, with 15 bases between. This CDR3 comprises 16 residues. The germline CDR1 and CDR2 sequences are SGHRS and YFSETQ. The CDR3 here is CASSIDSTQYNSPLHF. Written as DNA, the CDR3 is TGCGCCAGCAGCATAGACAGTACTCAATATAATTCACCCCTCCACTTT.

This chain joins TRBV13 and TRBJ1-2; 7 bases match TRBD1. Germline values: CDR1 PRHDT, CDR2 FYEKMQ (reference sequence). CDR3 length equals 13 residues. J gave up 8 bases and V 2 bases, and 5 bases lay outside the gene matches. CDR3: CASSLRQGGGYTF. CDR3 DNA: TGTGCCAGCAGCTTAAGACAGGGAGGCGGCTACACCTTC. Full variable domain (remainder filled in from reference TRBV13 and TRBJ1-2): AAGVIQSPRHLIKEKRETATLKCYPIPRHDTVYWYQQGPGQDPQFLISFYEKMQSDKGSIPDRFSAQQFSDYHSELNMSSLELGDSALYFCASSLRQGGGYTFGSGTRLTVV.

The chain couples TRBV18 to TRBJ1-1; D remains unclear. This CDR3 region has 15 residues. The germline gives CDR1 KGHSH, CDR2 LQKENI. V lost 4 bases and J lost 0, with 12 bases in between. The CDR3 bases are TGTGCCAGCTCACGGGAGGGTAATTTGAACACTGAAGCTTTCTTT. As protein: CASSREGNLNTEAFF. The full variable domain, completed using reference TRBV18 and TRBJ1-1, is NAGVMQNPRHLVRRRGQEARLRCSPMKGHSHVYWYRQLPEEGLKFMVYLQKENIIDESGMPKERFSAEFPKEGPSILRIQQVVRGDSAAYFCASSREGNLNTEAFFGQGTRLTVV.

This clone has just one count. The chain carries TRBV4-1 and TRBJ1-2, with 7 bases that match TRBD1. V lost 3 bases to trimming and J lost 5 bases; unmatched junction nucleotides: 9. The CDR3 loop spans 15 amino acids. From germline, CDR1 is MGHRA and CDR2 YSYEKL. CDR3 residues: CASSHIATGQYGYTF. CDR3 DNA sequence: TGCGCCAGCAGCCACATAGCGACAGGGCAATATGGCTACACCTTC.

The rearrangement joins TRBV6-5 to TRBJ1-1; 8 positions match TRBD1. CDR3 length: 13 residues. Germline loops: CDR1 MNHEY, CDR2 SVGAGI. The trim removed 7 bases at V and 3 bases at J, leaving 4 bases unmatched. The CDR3 bases are TGTGCCAGCACAGGGGGCAGGTACACTGAAGCTTTCTTT. Its translation: CASTGGRYTEAFF.

V gene TRBV3-1 (or the pseudogene TRBV3-2) combines with J gene TRBJ1-3; a weak D match, TRBD1 (6 bases). The CDR3 consists of 17 residues. Deletions cut 0 bases from V and 1 base from J, with 13 bases between. Germline loops: CDR1 LGHDT, CDR2 YNNKEL (reference sequence). The CDR3 sequence: CASSQDRLTGSGNTIYF. The CDR3 nucleotides are TGTGCCAGCAGCCAAGATAGGTTAACAGGGTCTGGAAACACCATATATTTT.

This clone was detected a few times. The rearrangement uses TRBV12-3 or TRBV12-4 and TRBJ2-4; 7 bases fit TRBD1. CDR3 length: 13 residues. The trim removed 7 bases at V and 7 bases at J, leaving 7 bases unmatched. The CDR3 bases are TGTGCCAGCACCACGACAGGGTTCAACATTCAGTACTTC. This sequence encodes CASTTTGFNIQYF.

This clone has more than one count but fewer than ten. The chain has TRBV14 and TRBJ2-2; no clear D gene. Germline V gives CDR1 SGHDN, CDR2 FVKESK. This CDR3 is 14 amino acids long. Trimming took 1 base from V and 2 from J, leaving 5 bases between them. CDR3 in DNA: TGTGCCAGCAGCCAAGCAGGCAACACCGGGGAGCTGTTTTTT. Amino acid sequence: CASSQAGNTGELFF.

The rearrangement links TRBV5-5 to TRBJ2-3; D perhaps matches TRBD2 (5 bases). Germline CDR1 and CDR2: SGHKS and YYEKEE (reference sequence). This CDR3 comprises 15 residues. V was clipped by 2 bases and J by 1 base, with 11 bases between them. The CDR3 DNA reads TGTGCCAGCAGCTTTTCGCGGGCTCGCACAGATACGCAGTATTTT. This gives the protein CASSFSRARTDTQYF.

V and J are TRBV5-1 and TRBJ2-6, with a possible D match to TRBD1 (6 bases). Deletions cut 4 bases from V and 4 bases from J, with 15 bases between. CDR3 size: 16 residues. Germline V CDR1 and CDR2: SGHRS, YFSETQ. The CDR3 sequence is CASSASTGLGANVLTF. The CDR3 DNA is TGCGCCAGCAGCGCGTCAACAGGGTTGGGGGCCAACGTCCTGACTTTC.

This rearrangement joins TRBV18 to TRBJ2-1; 8 positions match TRBD2. With V trimmed by 7 bases and J by 5 bases, 13 bases remained unmatched. This CDR3 contains 16 residues. Germline-derived CDR1 and CDR2 are KGHSH and LQKENI. Here the CDR3 reads CASLPGLVGVHNEQFF. In DNA form, the CDR3 reads TGTGCCAGCTTACCGGGACTAGTGGGCGTCCACAATGAGCAGTTCTTC.

V is TRBV7-9 and J is TRBJ1-1, with TRBD1 identical over 8 bases. This CDR3 is 14 amino acids long. V was pared by 8 bases and J by 1 base, with 6 bases of the junction left unmatched. The germline V gene has CDR1 SEHNR and CDR2 FQNEAQ (reference sequence). This CDR3 is CASRQGARNTEAFF. In DNA, the CDR3 is TGTGCCAGCCGTCAGGGGGCACGGAACACTGAAGCTTTCTTT. Using reference TRBV7-9 and TRBJ1-1 for the parts outside the CDR3, the full variable domain is DTGVSQNPRHKITKRGQNVTFRCDPISEHNRLYWYRQTLGQGPEFLTYFQNEAQLEKSRLLSDRFSAERPKGSFSTLEIQRTEQGDSAMYLCASRQGARNTEAFFGQGTRLTVV.

The table lists this clone with a few counts. A junction boundary mismatches the germline segment, possibly from a read error. The chain recombines TRBV28 with TRBJ2-7; D is undetermined. Germline V gene data show CDR1 as MDHEN and CDR2 as SYDVKM. The CDR3 sequence is 8 residues long. This chain's CDR3 is CRHYEQYF. CDR3 sequence (DNA): TGCCGACACTACGAGCAGTACTTC.

This clone appeared once. The chain employs TRBV30 and TRBJ2-7; D gene unclear. CDR1 and CDR2 from the germline V gene are GTSNPN and SVGIG (reference sequence). V lost 1 base and J 1 base, leaving 5 bases between the germline ends. The CDR3 covers 12 residues. In nucleotides, the CDR3 is TGTGCCTGGAGTGGTCCTTCCTACGAGCAGTACTTC. Translated, it gives CAWSGPSYEQYF.

The rearrangement links TRBV18 to TRBJ1-1; 7 bases fit TRBD1. The CDR3 is 16 amino acids. The V gene end was trimmed by 5 bases and the J gene end by 0 bases; junction bases not matched to a gene: 9. Germline CDR1 reads KGHSH; CDR2 reads LQKENI. CDR3 DNA sequence: TGTGCCAGCTCAAAGGGGGCCGGGTCCATGAACACTGAAGCTTTCTTT. This translates into CASSKGAGSMNTEAFF.

V and J are TRBV7-3 and TRBJ2-2, with TRBD2 identical over 14 bases. The V gene's germline CDR1 is SGHTA and CDR2 FQGTGA. The CDR3 totals 18 residues. The V gene end was trimmed by 5 bases and the J gene end by 2 bases; junction bases not matched to a gene: 7. CDR3 region: CASSPGTSGGLNTGELFF. CDR3 sequence (DNA): TGTGCCAGCAGCCCCGGGACTAGCGGGGGACTTAACACCGGGGAGCTGTTTTTT.

This CDR3 reads CASSLEGQGYDYGYTF. CDR3 coding DNA: TGCGCCAGCAGCTTGGAGGGACAGGGGTACGACTATGGCTACACCTTC. The rearrangement joins TRBV5-1 to TRBJ1-2; TRBD1 aligns across 10 bases. There are 16 residues in the CDR3. CDR1 and CDR2 from the germline V gene are SGHRS and YFSETQ. With 0 bases clipped from V and 3 bases from J, the junction kept 5 bases outside the gene matches. The variable domain in full, completed from reference TRBV5-1 and TRBJ1-2, reads KAGVTQTPRYLIKTRGQQVTLSCSPISGHRSVSWYQQTPGQGLQFLFEYFSETQRNKGNFPGRFSGRQFSNSRSEMNVSTLELGDSALYLCASSLEGQGYDYGYTFGSGTRLTVV.

V and J are TRBV30 and TRBJ1-6, with TRBD1 as a possible D gene (5 bases). The CDR3 has 17 residues. CDR1 is GTSNPN, CDR2 SVGIG, per germline (reference sequence). V gave up 7 bases and J gave up 0 bases, with 19 bases separating them. The CDR3 DNA follows: TGTGCCTCTAGAACAGGCTACGTAAGCTCCTATAATTCACCCCTCCACTTT. Translating it yields CASRTGYVSSYNSPLHF. Full variable domain (remainder filled in from reference TRBV30 and TRBJ1-6): SQTIHQWPATLVQPVGSPLSLECTVEGTSNPNLYWYRQAAGRGLQLLFYSVGIGQISSEVPQNLSASRPQDRQFILSSKKLLLSDSGFYLCASRTGYVSSYNSPLHFGNGTRLTVT.

CDR3 amino acids: CASSKGADHTGELFF. The DNA for the CDR3 is TGTGCCAGCAGCAAGGGAGCCGATCACACCGGGGAGCTGTTTTTT. The V call is TRBV7-2, the J call TRBJ2-2; D might be TRBD2 (5 bases). Looked up from germline, CDR1 is SGHTA and CDR2 is FQGNSA. Trimming cost V 5 bases and J 3 bases, with 13 bases left between them. The CDR3 length is 15 residues.

V usage is TRBV6-4 and J usage is TRBJ1-6, with 9 bases aligning to TRBD1. The CDR3 covers 15 residues. V lost 6 bases, J lost 2 bases, and 2 bases stayed unmatched. The germline gives CDR1 MRHNA, CDR2 SNTAGT. The CDR3 DNA reads as TGTGCCAGCAGACGACAGGGGGCCTATAATTCACCCCTCCACTTT. Translation: CASRRQGAYNSPLHF.

J is TRBJ1-5 and V is TRBV6-6; a weak D match, TRBD1 (5 bases). The CDR3 loop spans 14 amino acids. Trimming took off 4 bases at V and 4 bases at J, with 11 bases between the two ends. Per germline, CDR1 MNHNY and CDR2 SVGAGI (reference sequence). For the CDR3, the DNA is TGTGCCAGCAGTTTCCAGGGTCTAAATCAGCCCCAGCATTTT. It encodes CASSFQGLNQPQHF.

This chain uses TRBV18 with TRBJ1-5; no reliable D call. V was clipped by 3 bases and J by 5 bases, with 8 bases between them. The CDR3 covers 13 residues. The germline V gene has CDR1 KGHSH and CDR2 LQKENI. The CDR3 loop is CASSPTPDQPQHF. The CDR3, as DNA: TGTGCCAGCTCACCCACCCCGGATCAGCCCCAGCATTTT.

The V and J genes are TRBV6-5 and TRBJ2-7; 10 bases match TRBD1. The germline V gene has CDR1 MNHEY and CDR2 SVGAGI. The V gene end was trimmed by 4 bases and the J gene end by 4 bases; junction bases not matched to a gene: 7. CDR3 length: 15 amino acids. The CDR3 bases are TGTGCCAGCAGTTCCCCGGGACAGGGGAGGTACGAGCAGTACTTC. Protein product: CASSSPGQGRYEQYF.

The gene calls are TRBV15 and TRBJ2-1; 10 bases agree with TRBD2. With 2 bases clipped from V and 6 bases from J, the junction kept 4 bases outside the gene matches. This CDR3 spans 15 amino acids. Germline lookup yields CDR1 LNHNV and CDR2 YYDKDF (reference sequence). The CDR3 nucleotides are TGTGCCACCAGCAGACTAGCGGGGGCTTTCAATGAGCAGTTCTTC. It yields the protein CATSRLAGAFNEQFF.

This clone was picked up one time. V is TRBV19 and J is TRBJ1-1; TRBD1 is a possible D gene (6 bases). The V gene's germline CDR1 is LNHDA and CDR2 SQIVND (reference sequence). The CDR3 runs to 16 residues. V was trimmed by 3 bases and J by 6 bases, leaving 20 bases between them. CDR3 coding DNA: TGTGCCAGTAGTATGCAGTGGGGGGGGCTGGATGCTGAAGCTTTCTTT. Translated: CASSMQWGGLDAEAFF.

The chain's CDR3 is CASSKNGFAAGELFF. In nucleotides, the CDR3 is TGTGCCAGCAGCAAGAACGGGTTTGCGGCCGGGGAGCTGTTTTTT. The genes are TRBV11-3 and TRBJ2-2; D is undetermined. V was shortened by 5 bases and J by 6 bases, with 16 bases between the two germline ends. The CDR3 loop spans 15 amino acids. CDR1 SGHNT and CDR2 YENEEA come from the germline V gene. The whole variable domain, remainder taken from reference TRBV11-3 and TRBJ2-2, is EAGVVQSPRYKIIEKKQPVAFWCNPISGHNTLYWYLQNLGQGPELLIRYENEEAVDDSQLPKDRFSAERLKGVDSTLKIQPAELGDSAVYLCASSKNGFAAGELFFGEGSRLTVL.

This clone was seen just once. V is TRBV7-8 and J is TRBJ1-1; tentatively, D is TRBD1 (5 bases). The length of the CDR3 is 11 residues. The V gene's germline CDR1 is SGHVS and CDR2 FQNEAQ. V was clipped by 5 bases and J by 6 bases, with 7 bases between them. CDR3 DNA: TGTGCCAGCAGCCAGACAGCTGAAGCTTTCTTT. It encodes CASSQTAEAFF.